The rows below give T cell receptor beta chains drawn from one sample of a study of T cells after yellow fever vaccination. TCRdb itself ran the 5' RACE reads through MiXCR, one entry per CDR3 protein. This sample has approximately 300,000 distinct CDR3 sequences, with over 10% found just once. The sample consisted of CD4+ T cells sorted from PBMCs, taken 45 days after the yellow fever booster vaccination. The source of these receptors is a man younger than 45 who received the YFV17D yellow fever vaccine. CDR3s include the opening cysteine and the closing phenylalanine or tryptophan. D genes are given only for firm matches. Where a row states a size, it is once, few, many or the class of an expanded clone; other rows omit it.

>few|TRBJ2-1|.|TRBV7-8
CASSLETGRDHYNEQFF
TGTGCCAGCAGCTTGGAGACGGGGCGGGATCATTACAATGAGCAGTTCTTC
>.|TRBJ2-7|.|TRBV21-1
CASSRELDTYEQYF
TGTGCCAGCAGCAGGGAGCTAGACACCTACGAGCAGTACTTC
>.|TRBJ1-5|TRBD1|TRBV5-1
CASSLGDRGMKQQPQHF
TGCGCCAGCAGCTTGGGGGACAGGGGTATGAAGCAGCAGCCCCAGCATTTT
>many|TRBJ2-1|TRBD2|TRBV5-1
CASSPDGTPGGIDEQFF
TGCGCCAGCAGCCCCGACGGGACTCCCGGGGGGATCGATGAGCAGTTCTTC
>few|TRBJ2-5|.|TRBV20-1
CSAGLDWIQETQYF
TGCAGTGCGGGGTTGGACTGGATCCAAGAGACCCAGTACTTC
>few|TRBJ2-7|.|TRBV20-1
CSAFRAGAYEQYF
TGCAGTGCTTTCCGGGCTGGTGCCTACGAGCAGTACTTC
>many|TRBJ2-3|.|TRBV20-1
CSAPLRPTTTGFDTQYF
TGCAGTGCCCCCCTCCGGCCTACTACAACCGGTTTTGATACGCAGTATTTT
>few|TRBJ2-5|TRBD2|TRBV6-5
CASSYSTSGVETQYF
TGTGCCAGCAGTTACTCAACTAGCGGGGTTGAGACCCAGTACTTC
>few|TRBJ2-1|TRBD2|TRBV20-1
CSAPLAGAIYNEQFF
TGCAGTGCTCCGCTAGCGGGAGCAATTTACAATGAGCAGTTCTTC
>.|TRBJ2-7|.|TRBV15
CATSYHRQNEQYF
TGTGCCACCAGCTACCACCGACAGAACGAGCAGTACTTC
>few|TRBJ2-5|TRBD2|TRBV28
CASSGTIQETQYF
TGTGCCAGCAGTGGGACTATACAAGAGACCCAGTACTTC
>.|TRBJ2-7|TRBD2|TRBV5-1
CASSRGLAGGSSYEQYF
TGCGCCAGCAGCCGGGGACTAGCGGGAGGAAGCTCCTACGAGCAGTACTTC
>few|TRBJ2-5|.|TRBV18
CASSPGHQRETQYF
TGTGCCAGCTCACCGGGACACCAGCGGGAGACCCAGTACTTC
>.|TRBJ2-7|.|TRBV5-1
CASSLASGLSSYEQYF
TGCGCCAGCAGCTTGGCCTCCGGCCTGAGCTCCTACGAGCAGTACTTC
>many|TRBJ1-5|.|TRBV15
CATSREFGDQPQHF
TGTGCCACCAGCAGAGAATTCGGGGATCAGCCCCAGCATTTT
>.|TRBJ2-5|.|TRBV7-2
CASRSTGSGETQYF
TGTGCCAGCAGAAGTACAGGGTCGGGCGAGACCCAGTACTTC
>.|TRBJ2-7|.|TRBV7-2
CASSKDGFYEQYF
TGTGCCAGCAGCAAGGACGGGTTCTACGAGCAGTACTTC
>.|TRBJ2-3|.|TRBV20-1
CSATRDKSTDTQYF
TGCAGTGCCACACGGGACAAGAGCACAGATACGCAGTATTTT
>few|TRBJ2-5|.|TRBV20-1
CSARGPEWETQYF
TGCAGTGCTAGAGGCCCGGAATGGGAGACCCAGTACTTC
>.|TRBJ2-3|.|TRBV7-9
CASSLSGPTDTQYF
TGTGCCAGCAGCTTGTCGGGGCCGACAGATACGCAGTATTTT
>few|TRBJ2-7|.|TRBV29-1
CSVGALYEQYF
TGCAGCGTTGGAGCCCTCTACGAGCAGTACTTC
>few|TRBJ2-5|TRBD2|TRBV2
CASSEGLEETQYF
TGTGCCAGCAGTGAGGGACTAGAAGAGACCCAGTACTTC
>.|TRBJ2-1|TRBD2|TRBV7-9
CASSSGRLAGVEEQFF
TGTGCCAGCAGCTCTGGCCGACTAGCGGGAGTGGAGGAGCAGTTCTTC
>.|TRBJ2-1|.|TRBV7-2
CASSPEDHRARNEQFF
TGTGCCAGCAGCCCGGAGGACCACAGGGCTAGGAATGAGCAGTTCTTC
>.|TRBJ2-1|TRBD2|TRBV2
CTRSTLAGEGYNEQFF
TGTACCCGCAGTACCCTAGCGGGAGAAGGTTACAATGAGCAGTTCTTC
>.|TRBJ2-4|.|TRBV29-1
CSVSSATNIQYF
TGCAGCGTTTCTAGTGCCACAAACATTCAGTACTTC
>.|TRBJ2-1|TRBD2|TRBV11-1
CASSPGLAGGWSYNEQFF
TGTGCCAGCAGCCCAGGACTAGCGGGAGGTTGGTCCTACAATGAGCAGTTCTTC
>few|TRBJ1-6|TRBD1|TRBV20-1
CSARGTGGNSPLHF
TGCAGTGCTAGAGGGACAGGGGGTAATTCACCCCTCCACTTT
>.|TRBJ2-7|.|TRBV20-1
CSAIEGVRTPYEQYF
TGCAGTGCCATAGAAGGGGTACGAACCCCCTACGAGCAGTACTTC
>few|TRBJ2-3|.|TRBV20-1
CSAREPGRQGSTDTQYF
TGCAGTGCTAGAGAGCCTGGAAGGCAGGGAAGCACAGATACGCAGTATTTT
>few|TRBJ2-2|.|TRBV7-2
CASGGRAGELFF
TGTGCCAGCGGCGGGCGGGCCGGGGAGCTGTTTTTT
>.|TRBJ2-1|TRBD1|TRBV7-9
CASGAGTGNTEQFF
TGTGCCAGCGGAGCCGGGACAGGGAATACTGAGCAGTTCTTC
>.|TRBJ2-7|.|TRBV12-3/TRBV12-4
CASRAEAVSYEQYF
TGTGCCAGCAGAGCGGAGGCGGTCTCCTACGAGCAGTACTTC
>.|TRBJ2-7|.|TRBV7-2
CASSLALGPYEQYF
TGTGCCAGCAGCTTAGCGTTAGGGCCGTACGAGCAGTACTTC
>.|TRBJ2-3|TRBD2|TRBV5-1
CASSFSGSRGDTQYF
TGCGCCAGCAGCTTTAGCGGGAGTCGTGGAGATACGCAGTATTTT
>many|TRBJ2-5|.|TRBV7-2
CASSSLGLRETQYF
TGTGCCAGCAGCTCACTTGGGTTAAGAGAGACCCAGTACTTC
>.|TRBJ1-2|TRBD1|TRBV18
CASSPGRGSGYTF
TGTGCCAGCTCACCAGGCAGGGGGAGCGGCTACACCTTC
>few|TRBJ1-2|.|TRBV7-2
CASSKTGPLGYTF
TGTGCCAGCAGCAAAACAGGGCCGTTAGGCTACACCTTC
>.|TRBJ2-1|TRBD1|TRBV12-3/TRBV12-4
CASTLRGRGPAAREQFF
TGTGCCAGCACCTTAAGGGGGCGAGGGCCCGCCGCGCGTGAGCAGTTCTTC
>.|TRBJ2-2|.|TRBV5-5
CASSFSGDNTGELFF
TGTGCCAGCAGCTTCTCGGGGGACAACACCGGGGAGCTGTTTTTT
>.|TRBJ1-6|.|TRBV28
CASSPGHPLSPLHF
TGTGCCAGCAGTCCGGGCCATCCCCTTTCACCCCTCCACTTT
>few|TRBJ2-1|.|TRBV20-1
CGAGVSSYNEQFF
TGCGGGGCGGGCGTCAGCTCCTACAATGAGCAGTTCTTC
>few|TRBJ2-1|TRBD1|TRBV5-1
CASSLGTGGKDEQFF
TGCGCCAGCAGCCTTGGGACAGGGGGAAAGGATGAGCAGTTCTTC
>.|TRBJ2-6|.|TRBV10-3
CAIFSGANVLTF
TGTGCCATCTTTTCTGGGGCCAACGTCCTGACTTTC
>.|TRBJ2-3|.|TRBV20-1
CSATIGGDTQYF
TGCAGTGCCACTATCGGCGGAGATACGCAGTATTTT
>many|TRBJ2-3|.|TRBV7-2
CASSLAPRDTQYF
TGTGCCAGCAGCTTAGCGCCTCGCGATACGCAGTATTTT
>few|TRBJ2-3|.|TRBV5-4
CASSLTTVTDTQYF
TGTGCCAGCAGCCTGACGACAGTCACAGATACGCAGTATTTT
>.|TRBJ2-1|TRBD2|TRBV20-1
CSAIISGRSYNEQFF
TGCAGTGCTATTATTAGCGGGAGGTCTTACAATGAGCAGTTCTTC
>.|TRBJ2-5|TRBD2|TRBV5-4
CASSLKAGVETQYF
TGTGCCAGCAGCTTGAAAGCGGGAGTAGAGACCCAGTACTTC